This entry features one TCR beta chain sequence. Its target is unknown. This specimen comes from a study of T cell responses to AZD1222 COVID-19 vaccine. Study-wide results and caveats: In a largely white British group with more females than males, clonal diversity was possibly underestimated. Spike-specific TCR breadth and depth were elevated following two AZD1222 doses. Vaccine-associated CD4 TCRs spanned spike, dominant at 160-218 and 743-854.

Generated by immunoSEQ multiplex PCR, the TCRdb table keeps only in-frame clones and is missing some. The table shows roughly 200,000 clones, with 85% to 95% occurring only once. The material sequenced was peripheral blood, taken 28 days after the second dose of the MenACWY control vaccine. This sequence was found in an adult who received the MenACWY meningococcal vaccine as a control.

As DNA, the CDR3 is TGCGCCAGCAGCCAAGATCTGCTAGTATCTGGAAACACCATATATTTT. This codes for CASSQDLLVSGNTIYF. This chain links TRBV4-3 with TRBJ1-3; D gene ambiguous. This CDR3 is 16 amino acids long. The germline gives CDR1 LGHNA, CDR2 YSLEER. V lost 0 bases to trimming and J lost 1 base, with 10 bases between them.